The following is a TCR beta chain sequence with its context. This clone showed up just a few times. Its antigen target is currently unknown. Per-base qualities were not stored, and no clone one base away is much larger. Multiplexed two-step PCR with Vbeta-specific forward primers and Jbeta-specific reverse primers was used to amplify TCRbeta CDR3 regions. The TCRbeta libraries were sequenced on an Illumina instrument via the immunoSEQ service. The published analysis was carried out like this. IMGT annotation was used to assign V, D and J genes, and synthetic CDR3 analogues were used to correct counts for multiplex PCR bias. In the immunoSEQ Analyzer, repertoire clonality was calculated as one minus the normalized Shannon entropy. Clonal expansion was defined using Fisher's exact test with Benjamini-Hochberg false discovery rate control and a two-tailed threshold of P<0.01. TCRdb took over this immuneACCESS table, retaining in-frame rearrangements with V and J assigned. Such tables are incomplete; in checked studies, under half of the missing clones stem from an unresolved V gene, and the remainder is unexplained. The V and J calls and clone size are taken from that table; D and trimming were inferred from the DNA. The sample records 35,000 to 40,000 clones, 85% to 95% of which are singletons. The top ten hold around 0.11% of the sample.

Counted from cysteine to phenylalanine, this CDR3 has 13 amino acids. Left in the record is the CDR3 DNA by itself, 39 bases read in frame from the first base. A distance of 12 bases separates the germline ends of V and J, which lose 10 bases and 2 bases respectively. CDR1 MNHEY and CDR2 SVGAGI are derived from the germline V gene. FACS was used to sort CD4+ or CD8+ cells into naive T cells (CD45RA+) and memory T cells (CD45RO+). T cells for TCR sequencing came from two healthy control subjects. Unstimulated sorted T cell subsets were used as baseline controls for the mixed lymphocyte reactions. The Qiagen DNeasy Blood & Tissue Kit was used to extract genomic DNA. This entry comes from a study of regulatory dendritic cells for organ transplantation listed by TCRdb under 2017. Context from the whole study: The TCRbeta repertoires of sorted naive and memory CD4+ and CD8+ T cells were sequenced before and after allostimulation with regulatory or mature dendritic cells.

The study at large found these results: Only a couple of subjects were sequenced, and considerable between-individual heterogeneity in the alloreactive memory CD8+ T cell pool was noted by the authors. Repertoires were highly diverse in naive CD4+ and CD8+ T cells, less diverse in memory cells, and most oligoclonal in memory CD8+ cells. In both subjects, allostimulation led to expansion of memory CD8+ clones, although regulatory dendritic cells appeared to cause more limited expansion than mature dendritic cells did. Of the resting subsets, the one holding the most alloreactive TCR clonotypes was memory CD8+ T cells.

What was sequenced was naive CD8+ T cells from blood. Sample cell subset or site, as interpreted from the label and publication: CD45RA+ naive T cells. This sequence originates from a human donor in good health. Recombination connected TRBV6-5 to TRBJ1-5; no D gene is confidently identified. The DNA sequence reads TGTGCCACCCAGATAGGTGGCAATCAGCCCCAGCATTTT. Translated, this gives CATQIGGNQPQHF.